The clone carrying this T cell receptor beta chain was seen a single time. CDR1 is DFQATT and CDR2 is SNEGSKA in the germline V gene (reference sequence). V dropped 1 base and J dropped 5; count of bases not matched to a gene: 4. This CDR3 is 15 amino acids long. The data stem from a study of identical twins. A single record per CDR3 protein comes from TCRdb applying MiXCR to the 5' RACE reads. The sample lists around 1.7 million distinct CDR3 sequences, 25% to 35% occurring once. This chain joins TRBV20-1 and TRBJ2-3, with 12 bases lining up with TRBD2. This clonotype was sampled from a newborn girl in good health. The sample consisted of cord blood. In DNA, the CDR3 is TGCAGTGCTAGAGTCCCTAGCGGGGGGGTAGATACGCAGTATTTT. Residues: CSARVPSGGVDTQYF.